This T cell receptor beta chain was found in a study of T cell responses to AZD1222 COVID-19 vaccine. This CDR3 has 14 residues. Trimming pared 2 bases from V and 4 bases from J, leaving 11 bases between. The germline gives CDR1 SGHVS, CDR2 FQNEAQ. The assay was immunoSEQ multiplex PCR, and TCRdb's table has in-frame clones only and misses some. The sample contains 110,000 or so clones, roughly 90% of which appear only once. Study results and caveats: Seropositivity was recorded at baseline in only 6 or 7 AZD1222 recipients.

About this clone: Its matching antigen is unknown.

The sequence derives from an adult in good health. V is TRBV7-8 and J is TRBJ1-1; D is undetermined. Sequenced material: peripheral blood, taken on day 0 of MenACWY control vaccination. The CDR3 nucleotides read TGTGCCAGCAGCTTATGGGGTGTGGGCACTGAAGCTTTCTTT. Translation: CASSLWGVGTEAFF.